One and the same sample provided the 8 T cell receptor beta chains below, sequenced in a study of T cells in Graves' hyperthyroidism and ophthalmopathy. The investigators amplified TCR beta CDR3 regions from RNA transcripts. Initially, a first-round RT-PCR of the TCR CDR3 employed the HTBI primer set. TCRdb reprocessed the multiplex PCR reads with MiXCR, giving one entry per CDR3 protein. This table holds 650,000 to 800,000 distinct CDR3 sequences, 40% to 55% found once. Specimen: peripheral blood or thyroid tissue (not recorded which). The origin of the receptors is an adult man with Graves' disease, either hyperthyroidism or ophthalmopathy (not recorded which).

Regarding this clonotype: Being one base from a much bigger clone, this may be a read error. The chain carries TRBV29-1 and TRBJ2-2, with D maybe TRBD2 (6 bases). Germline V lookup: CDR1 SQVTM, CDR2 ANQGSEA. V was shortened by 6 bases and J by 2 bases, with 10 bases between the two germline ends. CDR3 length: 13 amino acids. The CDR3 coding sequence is TGCAGCGTCAGGACTACTAACACCGGGGAGCTGTTTTTT. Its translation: CSVRTTNTGELFF.

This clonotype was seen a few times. The CDR3 DNA reads as TGTGCCAGCAGTTTAGTTCAGGGACCACAAGAGACCCAGTACTTC. Its translation: CASSLVQGPQETQYF. V is TRBV12-3 or TRBV12-4 and J is TRBJ2-5; D tentatively reads TRBD1 or TRBD2 (5 bases each). This CDR3 contains 15 residues. V gave up 1 base and J gave up 2 bases, with 11 bases separating them.

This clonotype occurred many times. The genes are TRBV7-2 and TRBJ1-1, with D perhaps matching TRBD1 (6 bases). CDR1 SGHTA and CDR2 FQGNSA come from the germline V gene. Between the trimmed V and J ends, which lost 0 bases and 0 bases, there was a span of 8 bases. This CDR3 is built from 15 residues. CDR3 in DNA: TGTGCCAGCAGCTTAGCCGGGGGCCTGAACACTGAAGCTTTCTTT. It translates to CASSLAGGLNTEAFF.

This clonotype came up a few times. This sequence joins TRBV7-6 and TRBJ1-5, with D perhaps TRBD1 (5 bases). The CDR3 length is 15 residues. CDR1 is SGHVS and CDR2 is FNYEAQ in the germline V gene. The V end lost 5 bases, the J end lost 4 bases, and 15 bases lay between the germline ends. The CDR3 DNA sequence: TGTGCCAGCAGCCAAGATAAGGGGCAGAATCAGCCCCAGCATTTT. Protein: CASSQDKGQNQPQHF.

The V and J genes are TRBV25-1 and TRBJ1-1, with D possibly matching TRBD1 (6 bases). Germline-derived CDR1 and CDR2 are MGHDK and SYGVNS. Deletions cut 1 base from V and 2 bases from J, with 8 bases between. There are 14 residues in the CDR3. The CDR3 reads CASSEWDTNTEAFF. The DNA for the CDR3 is TGTGCCAGCAGTGAATGGGACACAAACACTGAAGCTTTCTTT.

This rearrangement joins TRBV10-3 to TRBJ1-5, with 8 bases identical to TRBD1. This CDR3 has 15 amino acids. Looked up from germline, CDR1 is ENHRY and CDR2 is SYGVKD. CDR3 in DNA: TGTGCTACGACAGGGGTTGGATGGAGCAATCAGCCCCAGCATTTT. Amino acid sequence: CATTGVGWSNQPQHF.

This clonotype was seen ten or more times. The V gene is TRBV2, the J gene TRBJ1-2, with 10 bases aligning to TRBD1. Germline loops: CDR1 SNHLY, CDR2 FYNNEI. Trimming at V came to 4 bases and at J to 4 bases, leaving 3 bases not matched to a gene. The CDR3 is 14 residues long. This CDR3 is CASSGGQGIYGYTF. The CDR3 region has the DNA TGTGCCAGCAGTGGGGGACAGGGGATCTATGGCTACACCTTC.

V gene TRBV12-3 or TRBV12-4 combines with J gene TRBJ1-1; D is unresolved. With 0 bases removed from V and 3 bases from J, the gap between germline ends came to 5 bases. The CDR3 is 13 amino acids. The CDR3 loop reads CASSLAADTEAFF. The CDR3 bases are TGTGCCAGCAGTTTAGCAGCAGACACTGAAGCTTTCTTT.